Below are 5 T cell receptor beta chains sequenced from a single sample in a study of blood T cells in healthy people across ages (dated by TCRdb to the mid-2010s). The library relied on 5' RACE. A second PCR of roughly 7 to 11 cycles was performed with a sample-barcoded 5' primer and a J-beta primer mix. Through fastp at Q25 and MiXCR, TCRdb rebuilt clones from the public reads, retaining in-frame beta chains. Each CDR3 protein gets just one entry, which takes the most common genes and DNA from the rows behind it. This sample is represented by 1,800,000 or so distinct CDR3 sequences; roughly two fifths of them were singletons. The top ten clonotypes cover about 23% of the sample. Sequenced sample: blood. The origin of the receptors is a human donor in good health.

Comments on this clonotype: A read error may be the cause here, since a much bigger clone is one base away. The genes are TRBV29-1 and TRBJ1-2; a weak D match, TRBD1 (5 bases). Germline CDR1 and CDR2: SQVTM and ANQGSEA. Trimming took off 1 base at V and 9 bases at J, with 9 bases between the two ends. The CDR3 has 11 amino acids. In nucleotides, the CDR3 is TGCAGCGTTGAAGCTGGGGGTAGCTACACCTTC. It encodes CSVEAGGSYTF.

This clonotype occurred a few times. This chain links TRBV6-1 with TRBJ2-7; D remains unclear. Trimming took off 1 base at V and 2 bases at J, with 6 bases between the two ends. The V gene's germline CDR1 is MNHNS and CDR2 SASEGT. The CDR3 runs 13 residues. The CDR3 loop is CASSEDSPYEQYF. The DNA for the CDR3 is TGTGCCAGCAGTGAAGACAGCCCCTACGAGCAGTACTTC.

This clonotype was observed a handful of times. The chain employs TRBV6-8 and TRBJ2-5, with 7 bases matching TRBD1. The trim removed 6 bases at V and 5 bases at J, leaving 18 bases unmatched. The CDR3 contains 17 residues. Germline CDR1 MNHGY, CDR2 SAAAGT. In nucleotides, the CDR3 is TGTGCCAGCAGCCTTTACGCCAACCGGGGACAGCCGGAGACCCAGTACTTC. As protein: CASSLYANRGQPETQYF.

CDR3 loop: CASAVSGANVLTF. The CDR3 DNA reads as TGTGCCAGCGCGGTTTCTGGGGCCAACGTCCTGACTTTC. The chain uses TRBV2 and TRBJ2-6; no firm D call. The CDR3 is made up of 13 amino acids. Between the trimmed V and J ends, which lost 8 bases and 1 base, there was a span of 6 bases. The germline CDR1 and CDR2 sequences are SNHLY and FYNNEI.

Only a few counts were recorded for this clonotype. A read error is possible here, since a much larger clone lies one base away. The rearrangement links TRBV29-1 to TRBJ2-3; D is uncertain. The CDR3 length is 13 residues. CDR1 is SQVTM, CDR2 ANQGSEA, per germline. V gave up 5 bases and J gave up 6 bases, with 15 bases separating them. In DNA, the CDR3 is TGCAGCGTTCCAGTACGGTCACATGATACGCAGTATTTT. It specifies CSVPVRSHDTQYF.